The source of this TCR beta chain is a study of T cell responses to AZD1222 COVID-19 vaccine. Second-dose groups at about 4 or about 12 weeks were pooled. Study observations and caveats: Among vaccine-associated CD4 TCRs, coverage spanned spike, with dominance at 160-218 and 743-854. Of spike-specific TCRs, nearly half reportedly target regions left unmutated in variants.

There are 17 residues in the CDR3. Germline assignment: CDR1 SGHTS and CDR2 YDEGEE. V was clipped by 5 bases and J by 5 bases; unmatched bases: 18. Repertoires were generated with immunoSEQ multiplex PCR, while TCRdb's copy carries only in-frame clones and drops some. This sample yields 150,000 to 200,000 clones, of which approximately 87% are seen a single time; around 4.4% belongs to the top ten. About this clone itself: Its antigen remains unknown.

The source was peripheral blood, collected 28 days after the second AZD1222 dose. The receptor was derived from an adult who received the AZD1222 COVID-19 vaccine. J is TRBJ1-2 and V is TRBV5-8, with 7 positions matching TRBD1. DNA of the CDR3: TGTGCCAGCAGGGGGACGACAGGGAGAAGAAACTTTTATGGCTACACCTTC. Translated, it gives CASRGTTGRRNFYGYTF.